The 25 T cell receptor beta chains listed next were all sequenced from one sample in a study of post-analysis software for immune sequencing data. These receptors' antigens are unknown. The study's findings and limits: When patients were compared with controls, four to six TRBV segments were more frequent, TRBV5-6, TRBV5-1 and TRBV20-1 among them.

Each TCR beta cDNA library carried unique molecular identifiers. Each CDR3 protein is one row after TCRdb ran MiXCR on the PCR reads. This table has some 890,000 distinct CDR3 sequences, approximately 53% appearing once. The material sequenced was blood. These receptors originate from a girl between 10 and 17 years old with multiple sclerosis.

The rearrangement joins TRBV7-6 to TRBJ1-6, with 8 positions matching TRBD1. The V segment lost 4 bases and the J segment 8 bases; nucleotides outside the gene matches: 13. Per germline, CDR1 SGHVS and CDR2 FNYEAQ. This CDR3 spans 17 amino acids. CDR3 amino acids: CASSSGQGQPTHSPLHF. DNA for the CDR3: TGTGCCAGCAGCTCCGGACAGGGCCAGCCGACCCATTCACCCCTCCACTTT.

The sample holds a few counts of this clonotype. The chain couples TRBV11-2 to TRBJ2-7; 13 positions match TRBD2. CDR1 is SGHAT and CDR2 is FQNNGV in the germline V gene. The CDR3 runs to 15 residues. The J segment lost 3 bases and the V segment lost 5 bases, leaving 4 bases of the junction unmatched. CDR3 in amino acids: CASSVGLAGVYEQYF. CDR3 DNA sequence: TGTGCCAGCAGCGTTGGACTAGCGGGAGTCTACGAGCAGTACTTC. Full variable domain (remainder filled in from reference TRBV11-2 and TRBJ2-7): EAGVAQSPRYKIIEKRQSVAFWCNPISGHATLYWYQQILGQGPKLLIQFQNNGVVDDSQLPKDRFSAERLKGVDSTLKIQPAKLEDSAVYLCASSVGLAGVYEQYFGPGTRLTVT.

This clonotype was recorded a few times. The V and J genes are TRBV6-6 and TRBJ2-5, with 7 bases aligning to TRBD1. Germline V gene data show CDR1 as MNHNY and CDR2 as SVGAGI (reference sequence). The J segment lost 0 bases and the V segment lost 6 bases, leaving 4 bases of the junction unmatched. This CDR3 spans 14 amino acids. CDR3 amino acids: CASSPGQHQETQYF. The CDR3 coding sequence is TGTGCCAGCAGCCCGGGACAGCACCAAGAGACCCAGTACTTC.

The CDR3 DNA reads as TGTGCCAGCAGCCAACCGTGGACAGTTGGGGGGATTGGTGAGCAGTTCTTC. It is translated as CASSQPWTVGGIGEQFF. J is TRBJ2-1 and V is TRBV6-6, with D possibly being TRBD1 or TRBD2 (6 bases each). V was pared by 6 bases and J by 9 bases, with 27 bases between. CDR1 is MNHNY and CDR2 is SVGAGI in the germline V gene (reference sequence). The CDR3 runs to 17 residues.

This clonotype was counted only a few times. The J gene is TRBJ2-4, the V gene TRBV11-2, with 8 bases fitting TRBD1. The CDR3 contains 14 residues. CDR1 and CDR2 from the germline V gene are SGHAT and FQNNGV. J gave up 6 bases and V 0 bases, and 1 base lay outside the gene matches. The CDR3 loop reads CASSLDGQGNIQYF. In DNA form, the CDR3 reads TGTGCCAGCAGCTTAGACGGACAGGGAAACATTCAGTACTTC.

With respect to this clonotype: One end of the junction does not line up with germline, which may come from a read error. The gene calls are TRBV5-1 and TRBJ2-5, with 8 bases lining up with TRBD2. The J call is in doubt because the DNA end fits TRBJ2-7 better. CDR1 and CDR2 (germline): SGHRS, YFSETQ. The CDR3 is 13 residues long. The DNA of the CDR3 is TGCGCCGGCAGTCCGGGACTAGCCTACGAGCAGTACTTC. Protein product: CAGSPGLAYEQYF.

This rearrangement joins TRBV5-6 to TRBJ1-1; TRBD1 is a possible D gene (5 bases). This CDR3 has 15 residues. The germline V gene has CDR1 SGHDT and CDR2 YYEEEE. V was clipped by 4 bases and J by 4 bases, with 17 bases between them. The CDR3 sequence: CASSPPGRPTTEAFF. In DNA, the CDR3 is TGTGCCAGCAGCCCCCCGGGACGCCCGACCACTGAAGCTTTCTTT.

The chain recombines TRBV15 with TRBJ2-7; D remains unclear. Germline V gene lookup returns CDR1 LNHNV and CDR2 YYDKDF (reference sequence). With 0 bases removed from V and 0 bases from J, the gap between germline ends came to 12 bases. The CDR3 spans 16 residues. This CDR3 reads CATSRDQVSSSYEQYF. The CDR3 coding sequence is TGTGCCACCAGCAGAGATCAAGTTTCGAGCTCCTACGAGCAGTACTTC.

V and J are TRBV7-6 and TRBJ2-5; possibly TRBD1 for D (6 bases). V gave up 1 base and J gave up 2 bases, with 17 bases separating them. The germline CDR1 and CDR2 sequences are SGHVS and FNYEAQ. The CDR3 spans 17 residues. The chain's CDR3 is CASSLGVPQGLQETQYF. The CDR3 DNA reads TGTGCCAGCAGCTTAGGGGTACCCCAGGGGTTACAAGAGACCCAGTACTTC.

The V gene is TRBV30, the J gene TRBJ2-1; possible D gene TRBD2, 7 bases. Trimming pared 2 bases from V and 14 bases from J, leaving 19 bases between. Germline V gene sequence: CDR1 GTSNPN, CDR2 SVGIG (reference sequence). The CDR3 runs to 13 residues. The CDR3 nucleotides read TGTGCCTGGAGTCTACCCAGGGGCGGGAGTGAGTTCTTC. It translates to CAWSLPRGGSEFF.

Turning to this clonotype: The junction shows a germline mismatch at one end, possibly a read error. This rearrangement joins TRBV5-1 to TRBJ2-6; either TRBD1 or TRBD2 may supply D (5 bases each). The length of the CDR3 is 16 residues. Germline lookup yields CDR1 SGHRS and CDR2 YFSETQ. In DNA, the CDR3 is TGCGCCAGCAGCTTGCCCCTCGGGGCTGGGGCCAGCGTCCTGACTTTC. Its protein is CASSLPLGAGASVLTF.

The chain has TRBV20-1 and TRBJ2-1; TRBD1 aligns across 7 bases. V lost 0 bases to trimming and J lost 6 bases; unmatched junction nucleotides: 8. CDR1 and CDR2 from the germline V gene are DFQATT and SNEGSKA (reference sequence). The CDR3 runs 15 residues. The CDR3 bases are TGCAGTGCTAGAGATCGGAAGGGGGCGGGCAATGAGCAGTTCTTC. Translated, it gives CSARDRKGAGNEQFF.

V is TRBV5-1 and J is TRBJ2-1; 7 bases are shared with TRBD2. The CDR3 has 19 amino acids. Germline assignment: CDR1 SGHRS and CDR2 YFSETQ. Losses at the gene ends were 4 bases for V and 5 bases for J; bases not matched to a gene: 21. The CDR3 nucleotides are TGCGCCAGCAGCCCCGCGGCGGGTACGGGCTGGGGGGGTGACAATGAGCAGTTCTTC. Protein sequence: CASSPAAGTGWGGDNEQFF.

The chain links TRBV20-1 to TRBJ2-3, with TRBD2 matching over 11 bases. The germline V gene encodes CDR1 DFQATT and CDR2 SNEGSKA (reference sequence). V was pared by 5 bases and J by 1 base, with 2 bases of the junction left unmatched. The CDR3 is 14 residues long. The CDR3 spells CSARSGGGTDTQYF. As DNA, the CDR3 is TGCAGTGCTCGTAGCGGGGGGGGCACAGATACGCAGTATTTT.

This clonotype was seen once. V usage is TRBV12-3 or TRBV12-4 and J usage is TRBJ2-3; TRBD2 aligns across 11 bases. There are 15 residues in the CDR3. Losses at the gene ends were 10 bases for V and 11 bases for J; bases not matched to a gene: 17. Written as DNA, the CDR3 is TGTGCCAACAGATTGACTAGCGGGGCAGCAGATGTGCAGTATTTT. Amino acid sequence: CANRLTSGAADVQYF.

This clonotype has a handful of counts. V and J are TRBV4-1 and TRBJ2-5, with 7 bases fitting TRBD2. Germline values: CDR1 MGHRA, CDR2 YSYEKL. V lost 0 bases to trimming and J lost 4 bases; unmatched junction nucleotides: 8. The CDR3 has 16 residues. The CDR3 bases are TGCGCCAGCAGCCAAGAAGGAGCGGGAACAGGAGAGACCCAGTACTTC. Protein product: CASSQEGAGTGETQYF.

This clonotype was recorded a few times. The chain recombines TRBV20-1 with TRBJ2-7; a weak D match, TRBD2 (7 bases). This CDR3 contains 14 residues. From germline, CDR1 is DFQATT and CDR2 SNEGSKA (reference sequence). V was pared by 0 bases and J by 2 bases, with 11 bases between. In DNA, the CDR3 is TGCAGTGCTAGAGATGGGGGGGCGGCCTACGAGCAGTACTTC. It is translated as CSARDGGAAYEQYF.

The rearrangement uses TRBV15 and TRBJ2-1, with D possibly matching TRBD1 (7 bases). The CDR3 consists of 16 residues. Germline CDR1 LNHNV, CDR2 YYDKDF (reference sequence). Between the trimmed V and J ends, which lost 3 bases and 8 bases, there was a span of 20 bases. CDR3: CATSRKNSGTGDEQFF. The CDR3 DNA reads as TGTGCCACCAGCAGGAAAAATAGCGGAACAGGGGATGAGCAGTTCTTC.

J is TRBJ2-4 and V is TRBV29-1; D is unresolved. Matching the DNA end better, TRBJ2-7 makes the J call doubtful. This CDR3 spans 13 amino acids. Germline V gene data show CDR1 as SQVTM and CDR2 as ANQGSEA. The chain's CDR3 is CSVVRTPSYEQYF. DNA for the CDR3: TGCAGCGTTGTACGGACCCCCTCCTACGAGCAGTACTTC.

V and J are TRBV4-2 and TRBJ2-7; 10 positions agree with TRBD2. CDR1 is LGHNA and CDR2 is YNFKEQ in the germline V gene. This CDR3 comprises 15 residues. J gave up 4 bases and V 3 bases, and 6 bases lay outside the gene matches. CDR3 protein: CASSHYSGRQYEQYF. DNA of the CDR3: TGTGCCAGCAGCCACTATAGCGGGAGGCAGTACGAGCAGTACTTC.

CDR3 coding DNA: TGCAGCGTTGGGGGCGGGACCTACGAGCAGTACTTC. Translation: CSVGGGTYEQYF. The rearrangement links TRBV29-1 to TRBJ2-7, with D tentatively TRBD2 (6 bases). CDR3 size: 12 residues. The V gene's germline CDR1 is SQVTM and CDR2 ANQGSEA. V dropped 4 bases and J dropped 2 bases, with 9 bases sitting between them.

The chain joins TRBV2 to TRBJ2-7; possible D gene TRBD2, 5 bases. This CDR3 spans 13 amino acids. Between the trimmed V and J ends, which lost 5 bases and 3 bases, there was a span of 11 bases. CDR1 and CDR2 from the germline V gene are SNHLY and FYNNEI. The CDR3 loop reads CASSRLGGYEQYF. For the CDR3, the DNA is TGTGCCAGCAGTCGTCTAGGAGGCTACGAGCAGTACTTC. The full variable domain, rest sourced from reference TRBV2 and TRBJ2-7, is EPEVTQTPSHQVTQMGQEVILRCVPISNHLYFYWYRQILGQKVEFLVSFYNNEISEKSEIFDDQFSVERPDGSNFTLKIRSTKLEDSAMYFCASSRLGGYEQYFGPGTRLTVT.

The chain couples TRBV6-6 to TRBJ2-7; 7 bases line up with TRBD2. Germline V gene data show CDR1 as MNHNY and CDR2 as SVGAGI (reference sequence). The CDR3 consists of 11 residues. The CDR3, as DNA: TGTGCAACGGGAGGTGGTTACCAGCAGTACTTC. This gives the protein CATGGGYQQYF.

This clonotype was picked up a small number of times. One end of the junction does not line up with germline, which may come from a read error. V is TRBV11-2 and J is TRBJ2-5; a possible D gene is TRBD2 (6 bases). This CDR3 has 13 amino acids. The V gene's germline CDR1 is SGHAT and CDR2 FQNNGV. The CDR3 DNA sequence: TGTGCGAGCACGGAGGGTTTACAAGAGACCCAGTACTTC. Protein product: CASTEGLQETQYF.

The sample holds one count of this clonotype. The chain has TRBV28 and TRBJ2-7, with TRBD2 identical over 10 bases. The CDR3 has 16 amino acids. CDR1 and CDR2 (germline): MDHEN, SYDVKM. V lost 7 bases, J lost 7 bases, and 16 bases stayed unmatched. DNA of the CDR3: TGTGCCAGCACCTACAAGGGACTAGCGTCGAGATGGGAGCAGTACTTC. This translates into CASTYKGLASRWEQYF.